This T cell receptor (beta chain) comes out of a study of blood T cell repertoires in COVID-19. Looked up from germline, CDR1 is SEHNR and CDR2 is FQNEAQ (reference sequence). The CDR3 length is 13 residues. Between the trimmed V and J ends, which lost 8 bases and 4 bases, there was a span of 15 bases. Authors' processing steps: Estimation of nucleated cell counts relied on the amplification of reference gene primers. TCRdb keeps only in-frame clones here, not all; method: immunoSEQ multiplex PCR. V, J and clone size were drawn from that table, and D and trimming were deduced from the DNA. This sample has approximately 300,000 clones, with about 88% found just once.

Sequenced: PBMCs or T cells enriched from blood (not recorded which). The source is a man in his 60s who had recovered from COVID-19. The J gene is TRBJ2-7, the V gene TRBV7-9, with D hard to call. The CDR3 loop reads CASSPPGSYEQYF. The CDR3 DNA sequence: TGTGCCAGCTCCCCACCAGGATCATACGAGCAGTACTTC.